What follows describes a single T cell receptor (beta chain). The data were produced by immunoSEQ multiplex PCR, yet TCRdb's version contains in-frame clones alone and is incomplete. The sample consists of fewer than 120,000 clones, nearly 80% of them appearing once. The data were obtained in a study of blood T cell repertoires in COVID-19. Study background: PBMCs, B-cell-depleted T cells, or T cells were the source of the cDNA or gDNA that made up the material.

Germline CDR1 is MNHEY and CDR2 is SMNVEV (reference sequence). J lost 1 base, V lost 5 bases, and 2 bases had no gene match. The CDR3 covers 14 residues. Sequencing was done on a sample of peripheral blood. This sequence joins TRBV27 and TRBJ2-1; 7 bases align to TRBD2. This receptor was taken from an elderly woman with active or convalescent COVID-19. CDR3 in DNA: TGTGCCAGCAGTCAGCGGGAATCCTACAATGAGCAGTTCTTC. Translation gives CASSQRESYNEQFF.